This entry features one TCR beta chain sequence. Its cognate antigen is unknown. Naive CD8 isolation took CD45RO-negative cells positively selected for CCR7 and excluded terminally differentiated effector memory CD45RA+ cells. The CDR3 is 13 amino acids. Germline CDR1 is LNHNV and CDR2 is YYDKDF (reference sequence). V gave up 9 bases and J gave up 2 bases, with 13 bases separating them. The data originate from a study of shared clonotypes between healthy human individuals. Study as a whole: Per donor, three plates held CD4 naive cells, three held CD4 memory, two held CD8 naive and one held CD8 memory.

Approximately 220 ng DNA, tens of thousands of T cell genomes, went into each sorted-subset replicate PCR. The data were produced by immunoSEQ multiplex PCR, yet TCRdb's version contains in-frame clones alone and is incomplete. The table includes some 600,000 clones, approximately 96% detected once. Findings of the study overall: Naive subsets generally exceeded memory subsets in estimated richness.

The receptor comes from a woman aged 25 to 39 in good health. The sequencing sample was made of naive CD8+ T cells sorted from blood. The chain has TRBV15 and TRBJ1-1; the D is unclear. The CDR3 region has the DNA TGTGCCACAGGCCGGCTCTATAACACTGAAGCTTTCTTT. Translating gives CATGRLYNTEAFF. Full variable domain (remainder filled in from reference TRBV15 and TRBJ1-1): DAMVIQNPRYQVTQFGKPVTLSCSQTLNHNVMYWYQQKSSQAPKLLFHYYDKDFNNEADTPDNFQSRRPNTSFCFLDIRSPGLGDTAMYLCATGRLYNTEAFFGQGTRLTVV.